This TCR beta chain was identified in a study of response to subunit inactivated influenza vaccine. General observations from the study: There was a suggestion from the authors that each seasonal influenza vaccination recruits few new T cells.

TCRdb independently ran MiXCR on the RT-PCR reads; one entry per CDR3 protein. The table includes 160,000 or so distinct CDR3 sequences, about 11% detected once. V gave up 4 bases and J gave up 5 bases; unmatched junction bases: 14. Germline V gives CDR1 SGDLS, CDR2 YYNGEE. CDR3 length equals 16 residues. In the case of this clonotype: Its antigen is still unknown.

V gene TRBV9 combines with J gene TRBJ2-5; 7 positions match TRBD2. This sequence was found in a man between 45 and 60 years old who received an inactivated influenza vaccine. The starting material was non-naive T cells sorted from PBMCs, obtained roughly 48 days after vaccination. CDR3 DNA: TGTGCCAGCAGCCCCGCCCTCACGGGAGGAAGGGAGACCCAGTACTTC. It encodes CASSPALTGGRETQYF.